This is a list of T cell receptor beta chains from one sample in a study of T cells after yellow fever vaccination. One entry per CDR3 protein results from TCRdb running MiXCR on the 5' RACE reads. The sample lists around 350,000 distinct CDR3 sequences, 6.2% occurring once. The sequencing used PBMCs, collected 5 days after the yellow fever booster vaccination. The receptors stem from a man aged 25 to 45 who received the YFV17D yellow fever vaccine. Each CDR3 is given with its conserved first and last residue. A D gene is named only where the DNA matches it firmly.

CDR3aa	v_gene	j_gene	d_gene
CASSRTGKNIQYF	TRBV27	TRBJ2-4	TRBD1
CASRASTWVYEQYF	TRBV6-1	TRBJ2-7	-
CASSPNRVGTDTQYF	TRBV7-3	TRBJ2-3	-
CSASAGTYQETQYF	TRBV20-1	TRBJ2-5	-
CASSSSSADTQYF	TRBV7-2	TRBJ2-3	-
CASSLYGGNSLDEQFF	TRBV5-6	TRBJ2-1	-
CASSLDQGRGSEQYF	TRBV5-1	TRBJ2-7	-
CASSYPGSGQPQHF	TRBV6-5	TRBJ1-5	-
CASSDRTGGSDTQYF	TRBV7-8	TRBJ2-3	TRBD1
CASSQASSLETQYF	TRBV4-3	TRBJ2-5	-
CASSPGSGMNTEAFF	TRBV18	TRBJ1-1	-
CASSLQGAGEAFF	TRBV5-4	TRBJ1-1	TRBD1
CASSGQGLAAYNEQFF	TRBV9	TRBJ2-1	TRBD2
CASSLAGSGSAEQYF	TRBV7-2	TRBJ2-7	-
CASSSQSGSFDNEQFF	TRBV7-3	TRBJ2-1	-
CASSYGGSLTQFF	TRBV6-2/TRBV6-3	TRBJ2-1	TRBD2
CASSFARHWFF	TRBV27	TRBJ2-1	-
CSARDSSRLADYNEQFF	TRBV20-1	TRBJ2-1	TRBD2
CAISFGGDWRVTNNSYEQYF	TRBV10-3	TRBJ2-7	TRBD2
CSARGLRVTGELFF	TRBV20-1	TRBJ2-2	-
CASSEPGAAGFDEQYF	TRBV7-2	TRBJ2-7	TRBD2
CASSLGTGANNEQFF	TRBV7-9	TRBJ2-1	TRBD1
CASSPDWSSHTEAFF	TRBV7-9	TRBJ1-1	-
CASSTPWDTQYF	TRBV6-2/TRBV6-3	TRBJ2-3	-
CASSHSDSSYEQYF	TRBV12-3/TRBV12-4	TRBJ2-7	-
CASSLPMAGDYEQYF	TRBV7-2	TRBJ2-7	-
CASSPVSRATYEQYF	TRBV18	TRBJ2-7	-
CASTPGELFF	TRBV10-1	TRBJ2-2	-
CASSLVALWAEWDNEQFF	TRBV5-1	TRBJ2-1	-
CASSAGLSQETQYF	TRBV5-1	TRBJ2-5	-
CASSHQTTYEQYF	TRBV14	TRBJ2-7	-
CATSSGGTDTQYF	TRBV5-1	TRBJ2-3	-
CASTSGTANQPQHF	TRBV19	TRBJ1-5	TRBD1
CASSPWDRGEETQYF	TRBV18	TRBJ2-5	TRBD1
CASSPPGLAGGSGELFF	TRBV7-2	TRBJ2-2	TRBD2
CASSFGGSGRSSTDTQYF	TRBV11-2	TRBJ2-3	TRBD2
CASRTGTGVHEQYF	TRBV19	TRBJ2-7	TRBD1
CASSLVAWAGETYEQYF	TRBV7-2	TRBJ2-7	-
CASSPTSWNTGELFF	TRBV18	TRBJ2-2	-
CASSRTGGLAKNIQYF	TRBV12-3/TRBV12-4	TRBJ2-4	TRBD1
CASSPYSSGSREQYF	TRBV18	TRBJ2-7	TRBD2
CASSLGVRGQETQYF	TRBV12-3/TRBV12-4	TRBJ2-5	-
CASSWGQPNTGELFF	TRBV5-1	TRBJ2-2	TRBD1
CASSLIGRTSSYNEQFF	TRBV12-3/TRBV12-4	TRBJ2-1	TRBD2
CAISELWDSAKNIQYF	TRBV10-3	TRBJ2-4	-
CASSYSNGAYEQYF	TRBV6-2/TRBV6-3	TRBJ2-7	-
CASSTDNEQFF	TRBV6-6	TRBJ2-1	-
CASRQSLLVDDYGYTF	TRBV23-1	TRBJ1-2	-
CASISGRGRARDTQYF	TRBV7-8	TRBJ2-3	-
CASSWGLEADTQYF	TRBV19	TRBJ2-3	-